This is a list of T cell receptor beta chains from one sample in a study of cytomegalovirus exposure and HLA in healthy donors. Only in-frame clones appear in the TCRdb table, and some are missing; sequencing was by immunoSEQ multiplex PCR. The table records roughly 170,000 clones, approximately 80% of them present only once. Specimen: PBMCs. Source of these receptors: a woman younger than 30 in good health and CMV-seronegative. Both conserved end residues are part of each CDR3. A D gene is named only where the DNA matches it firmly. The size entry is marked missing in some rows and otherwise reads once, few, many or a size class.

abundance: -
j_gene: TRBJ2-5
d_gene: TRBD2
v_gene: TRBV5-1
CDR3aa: CASSAYASGRETQYF
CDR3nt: TGCGCCAGCAGCGCCTACGCTAGCGGGAGGGAGACCCAGTACTTC

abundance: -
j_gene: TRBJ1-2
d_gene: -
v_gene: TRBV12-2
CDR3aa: CASRLADGSNQYTF
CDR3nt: TGTGCAAGTCGCTTAGCTGACGGGTCTAATCAGTACACCTTC

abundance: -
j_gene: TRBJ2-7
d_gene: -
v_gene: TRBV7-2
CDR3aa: CASSLGAPRAEQYF
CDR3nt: TGTGCCAGCAGCTTAGGAGCCCCTCGCGCCGAGCAGTACTTC

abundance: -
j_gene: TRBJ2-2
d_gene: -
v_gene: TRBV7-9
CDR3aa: CASSRGKDTGELFF
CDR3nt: TGTGCCAGCAGCCGAGGGAAGGACACCGGGGAGCTGTTTTTT

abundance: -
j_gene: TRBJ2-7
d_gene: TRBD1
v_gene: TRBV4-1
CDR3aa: CASSRALGQSSYEQYF
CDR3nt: TGCGCCAGCAGCCGGGCCTTGGGACAGTCATCCTACGAGCAGTACTTC

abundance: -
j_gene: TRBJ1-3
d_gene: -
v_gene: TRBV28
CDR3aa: CASLPPRENTIYF
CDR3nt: TGTGCCAGCCTCCCACCCAGGGAAAACACCATATATTTT

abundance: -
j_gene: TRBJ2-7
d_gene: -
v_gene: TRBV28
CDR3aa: CASSLWRGQGQYEQYF
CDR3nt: TGTGCCAGCAGTTTATGGCGCGGGCAGGGGCAATACGAGCAGTACTTC

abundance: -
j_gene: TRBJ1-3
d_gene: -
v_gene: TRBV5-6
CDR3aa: CASSFQGDGNTIYF
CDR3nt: TGTGCCAGCAGCTTTCAGGGTGATGGAAACACCATATATTTT

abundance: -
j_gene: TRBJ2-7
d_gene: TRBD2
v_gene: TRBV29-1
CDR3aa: CSATGTSGTYEQYF
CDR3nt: TGCAGCGCCACGGGGACTAGCGGTACCTACGAGCAGTACTTC

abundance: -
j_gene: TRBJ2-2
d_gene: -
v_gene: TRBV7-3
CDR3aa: CASSAGTPGELFF
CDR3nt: TGTGCCAGCAGCGCGGGGACTCCCGGGGAGCTGTTTTTT

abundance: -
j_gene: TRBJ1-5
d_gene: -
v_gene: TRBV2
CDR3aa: CASTSGNSNQPQHF
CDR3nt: TGTGCCAGCACGTCGGGAAATAGCAATCAGCCCCAGCATTTT

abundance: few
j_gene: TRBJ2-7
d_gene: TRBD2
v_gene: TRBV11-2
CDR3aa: CASSGLAGRTYEQYF
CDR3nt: TGTGCCAGCAGCGGACTAGCGGGGCGTACCTACGAGCAGTACTTC

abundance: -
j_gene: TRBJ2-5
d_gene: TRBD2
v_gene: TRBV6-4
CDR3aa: CASSVLAGAQETQYF
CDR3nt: TGTGCCAGCAGCGTTCTAGCGGGGGCCCAAGAGACCCAGTACTTC

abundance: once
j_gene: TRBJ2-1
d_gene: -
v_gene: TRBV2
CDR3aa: CASSEELYSNNEQFF
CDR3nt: TGTGCCAGCAGTGAAGAATTGTATAGTAACAATGAGCAGTTCTTC

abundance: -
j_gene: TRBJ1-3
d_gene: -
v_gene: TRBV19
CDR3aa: CASRPTTFQGWMSGNTIYF
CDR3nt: TGTGCCAGTAGGCCGACGACATTCCAGGGGTGGATGTCTGGAAACACCATATATTTT

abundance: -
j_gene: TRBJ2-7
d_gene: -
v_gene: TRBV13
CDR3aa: CASSLALTGPEQYF
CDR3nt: TGTGCCAGCAGCCTAGCACTAACAGGGCCCGAGCAGTACTTC

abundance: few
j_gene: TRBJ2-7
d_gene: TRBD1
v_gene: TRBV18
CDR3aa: CASSPPGQPFSYEQYF
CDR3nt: TGTGCCAGCTCACCCCCGGGACAGCCCTTCTCCTACGAGCAGTACTTC

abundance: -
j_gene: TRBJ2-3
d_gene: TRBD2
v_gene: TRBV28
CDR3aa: CASSVAGTRTDTQYF
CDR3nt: TGTGCCAGCAGTGTAGCGGGGACCCGCACAGATACGCAGTATTTT

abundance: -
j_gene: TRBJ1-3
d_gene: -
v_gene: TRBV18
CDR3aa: CASSQKDTENTIYF
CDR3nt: TGTGCCAGCTCACAGAAGGACACCGAAAACACCATATATTTT

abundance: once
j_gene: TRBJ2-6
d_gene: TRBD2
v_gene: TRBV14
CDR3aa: CASSHLTSGRAGWANVLTF
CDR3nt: TGTGCCAGCAGCCACTTGACTAGCGGGAGGGCGGGTTGGGCCAACGTCCTGACTTTC

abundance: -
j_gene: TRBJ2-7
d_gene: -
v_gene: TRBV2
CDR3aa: CASSDLNSGFSYEQYF
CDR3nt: TGTGCCAGCAGTGACTTAAATTCGGGGTTCTCCTACGAGCAGTACTTC

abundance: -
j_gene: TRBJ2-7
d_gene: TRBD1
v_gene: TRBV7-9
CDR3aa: CASSSTSQGALNEQYF
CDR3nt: TGTGCCAGCAGCTCTACTTCCCAGGGGGCGCTCAACGAGCAGTACTTC

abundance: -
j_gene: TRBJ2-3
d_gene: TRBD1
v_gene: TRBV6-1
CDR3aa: CASSPRDRYTDTQYF
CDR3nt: TGTGCCAGCAGTCCCCGGGACAGGTACACAGATACGCAGTATTTT

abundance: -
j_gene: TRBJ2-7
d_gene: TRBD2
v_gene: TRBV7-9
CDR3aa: CASSYQSGRAVEQYF
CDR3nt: TGTGCCAGCAGCTATCAGAGCGGGAGGGCGGTAGAGCAGTACTTC

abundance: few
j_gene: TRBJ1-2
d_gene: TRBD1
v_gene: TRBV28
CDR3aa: CASSDRAHGYTF
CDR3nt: TGTGCCAGCAGCGACAGGGCACACGGCTACACCTTC

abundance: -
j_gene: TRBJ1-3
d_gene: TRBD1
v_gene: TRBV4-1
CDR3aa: CASRKTPGQEKGFQENTIYF
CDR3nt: TGCGCCAGCAGAAAAACCCCAGGACAGGAAAAGGGATTTCAAGAAAACACCATATATTTT

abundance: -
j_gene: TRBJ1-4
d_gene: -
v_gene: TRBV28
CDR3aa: CASSLGGGGGNEKLFF
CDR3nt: TGTGCCAGCAGTCTTGGGGGGGGTGGGGGTAATGAAAAACTGTTTTTT

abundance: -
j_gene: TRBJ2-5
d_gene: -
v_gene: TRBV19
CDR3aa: CASSMRGRVGETQYF
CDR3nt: TGTGCCAGTAGTATGAGGGGGAGGGTGGGAGAGACCCAGTACTTC

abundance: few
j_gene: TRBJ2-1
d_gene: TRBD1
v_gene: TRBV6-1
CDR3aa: CASQGVWTDHNEQFF
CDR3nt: TGTGCCAGCCAGGGGGTCTGGACTGACCACAATGAGCAGTTCTTC

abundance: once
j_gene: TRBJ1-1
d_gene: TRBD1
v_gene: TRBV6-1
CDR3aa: CASTGQGVNTEAFF
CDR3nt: TGTGCCAGCACGGGTCAGGGGGTGAACACTGAAGCTTTCTTT

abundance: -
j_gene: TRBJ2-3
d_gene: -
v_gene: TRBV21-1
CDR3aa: CASSRPRAGPITDTQYF
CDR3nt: TGTGCCAGCAGCCGACCTAGGGCGGGACCCATAACAGATACGCAGTATTTT

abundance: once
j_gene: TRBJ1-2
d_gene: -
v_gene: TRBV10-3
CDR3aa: CAISAPPDSADYGYTF
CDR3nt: TGTGCCATCAGTGCACCCCCCGACAGCGCCGACTATGGCTACACCTTC

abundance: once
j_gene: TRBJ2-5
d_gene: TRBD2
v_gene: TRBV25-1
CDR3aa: CASSGMREGKRGETQYF
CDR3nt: TGTGCCAGCAGTGGCATGCGGGAGGGAAAGAGGGGGGAGACCCAGTACTTC

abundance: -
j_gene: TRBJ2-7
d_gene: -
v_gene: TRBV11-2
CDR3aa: CASSLVFSGSRDEQYF
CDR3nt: TGTGCCAGCAGCTTAGTGTTCTCCGGGTCTCGAGACGAGCAGTACTTC

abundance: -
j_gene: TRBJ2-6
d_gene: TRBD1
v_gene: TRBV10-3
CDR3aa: CAISDPGGSGANVLTF
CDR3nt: TGTGCCATCAGTGACCCAGGGGGCTCTGGGGCCAACGTCCTGACTTTC

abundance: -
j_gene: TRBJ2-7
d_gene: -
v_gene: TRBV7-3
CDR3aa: CATWEGEGPYEQYF
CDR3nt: TGTGCCACCTGGGAGGGGGAGGGTCCCTACGAGCAGTACTTC

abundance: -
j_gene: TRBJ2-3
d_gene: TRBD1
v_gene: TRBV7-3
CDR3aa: CASPPGGPTNDDTDTQYF
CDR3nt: TGTGCCAGCCCCCCAGGGGGACCGACCAACGATGACACAGATACGCAGTATTTT

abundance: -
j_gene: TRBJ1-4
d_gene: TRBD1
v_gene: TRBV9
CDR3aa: CASSGGQGGLSREKLFF
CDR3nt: TGTGCCAGCAGCGGAGGACAGGGAGGCCTTTCAAGGGAAAAACTGTTTTTT

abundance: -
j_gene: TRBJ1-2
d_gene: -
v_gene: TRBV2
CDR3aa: CASKTLAYDGYTF
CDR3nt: TGTGCCAGCAAAACCTTGGCATATGATGGCTACACCTTC

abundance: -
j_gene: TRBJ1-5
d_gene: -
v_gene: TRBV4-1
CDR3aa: CASSQDRGSNQPQHF
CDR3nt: TGCGCCAGCAGCCAAGATAGGGGGAGCAATCAGCCCCAGCATTTT

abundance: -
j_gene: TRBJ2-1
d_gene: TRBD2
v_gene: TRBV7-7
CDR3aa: CASSLVLAGVNEQFF
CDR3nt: TGTGCTAGCAGCTTAGTACTAGCGGGCGTCAATGAGCAGTTCTTC